Sequencing of this T cell receptor beta chain was carried out in a study of cytomegalovirus exposure and HLA in healthy donors. Study results and caveats: In an earlier analysis, in fewer than 700 donors, most V segments appeared productive either ~90% or ~30% of the time. A few CMV-associated chains proved CMV antigen-specific in vitro. Roughly uniform depth of sequencing across donors was assumed in presence/absence analyses.

The J segment lost 5 bases and the V segment lost 4 bases, leaving 5 bases of the junction unmatched. Per germline, CDR1 SGHNT and CDR2 YYREEE (reference sequence). The CDR3 runs 14 residues. Use of 60 Vbeta and 13 Jbeta primers characterized the PCR. Data came from immunoSEQ multiplex PCR; TCRdb stores just in-frame clones and leaves some out. Of about 130,000 clones in the sample, approximately 74% were seen once. This clone was detected only once. The antigen remains unidentified. At the DNA level, this CDR3 is encoded by other sequences in the same sample as well. The material sequenced was PBMCs. The clonotype comes from a middle-aged man in good health and CMV-seropositive. This sequence joins TRBV5-4 and TRBJ1-1; TRBD1 matches at 10 bases. In DNA, the CDR3 is TGTGCCAGCAGCCCGGGACAGGGGCGTACTGAAGCTTTCTTT. Residues: CASSPGQGRTEAFF. Filled out from reference TRBV5-4 and TRBJ1-1, the complete variable domain reads ETGVTQSPTHLIKTRGQQVTLRCSSQSGHNTVSWYQQALGQGPQFIFQYYREEENGRGNFPPRFSGLQFPNYSSELNVNALELDDSALYLCASSPGQGRTEAFFGQGTRLTVV.